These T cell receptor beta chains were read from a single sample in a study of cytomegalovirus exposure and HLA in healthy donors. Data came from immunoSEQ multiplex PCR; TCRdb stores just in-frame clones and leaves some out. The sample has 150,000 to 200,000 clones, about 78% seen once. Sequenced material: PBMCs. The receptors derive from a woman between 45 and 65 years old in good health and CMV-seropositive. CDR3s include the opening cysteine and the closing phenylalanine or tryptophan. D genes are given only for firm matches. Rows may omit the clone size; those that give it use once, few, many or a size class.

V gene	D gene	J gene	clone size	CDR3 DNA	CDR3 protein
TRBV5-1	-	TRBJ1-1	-	TGCGCCAGCAGCTTGGCCAGGGGTTTGAGGAAGGCTGAAGCTTTCTTT	CASSLARGLRKAEAFF
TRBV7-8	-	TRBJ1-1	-	TGTGCCAGCAGCTCGAGGGTAGGTGAAGCTTTCTTT	CASSSRVGEAFF
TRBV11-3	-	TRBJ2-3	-	TGTGCCAGCAGCCCCACAGGGGATACGCAGTATTTT	CASSPTGDTQYF
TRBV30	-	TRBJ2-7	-	TGTGCCTGGAGTGTAGACAGCTTGAGCTCCTACGAGCAGTACTTC	CAWSVDSLSSYEQYF
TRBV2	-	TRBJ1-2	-	TGTGCCAGCGACAGGACCTATGGCTACACCTTC	CASDRTYGYTF
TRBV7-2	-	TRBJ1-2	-	TGTGCCAGCAGCACATTACAACACCAGGGGACCTATGGCTACACCTTC	CASSTLQHQGTYGYTF
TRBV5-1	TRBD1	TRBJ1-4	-	TGCGCCAGCAGCCGGGACAGCCTTAATGAAAAACTGTTTTTT	CASSRDSLNEKLFF
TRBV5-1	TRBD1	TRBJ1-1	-	TGCGCCAGCAGCCGGACAGGCCTTGAAGCTTTCTTT	CASSRTGLEAFF
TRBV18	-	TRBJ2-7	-	TGTGCCAGCTCACCACAAAACAGTCCCTACGAGCAGTACTTC	CASSPQNSPYEQYF
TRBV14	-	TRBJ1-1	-	TGTGCCAGCAGCGCCCAGGGGAACACTGAAGCTTTCTTT	CASSAQGNTEAFF
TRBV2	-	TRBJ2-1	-	TGTGCCAGCAAGGGGAACAGAAACAATGAGCAGTTCTTC	CASKGNRNNEQFF
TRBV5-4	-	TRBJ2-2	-	TGTGCCAGCAGCTTTGGTGGGGGCAGGAACACCGGGGAGCTGTTTTTT	CASSFGGGRNTGELFF
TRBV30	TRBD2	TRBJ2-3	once	TGTGCCTGGAGTGAAAAGCGGGGTAGCACAGATACGCAGTATTTT	CAWSEKRGSTDTQYF
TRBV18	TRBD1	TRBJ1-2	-	TGTGCCAGCTCACCTCAGACAGGGAACTATGGCTACACCTTC	CASSPQTGNYGYTF